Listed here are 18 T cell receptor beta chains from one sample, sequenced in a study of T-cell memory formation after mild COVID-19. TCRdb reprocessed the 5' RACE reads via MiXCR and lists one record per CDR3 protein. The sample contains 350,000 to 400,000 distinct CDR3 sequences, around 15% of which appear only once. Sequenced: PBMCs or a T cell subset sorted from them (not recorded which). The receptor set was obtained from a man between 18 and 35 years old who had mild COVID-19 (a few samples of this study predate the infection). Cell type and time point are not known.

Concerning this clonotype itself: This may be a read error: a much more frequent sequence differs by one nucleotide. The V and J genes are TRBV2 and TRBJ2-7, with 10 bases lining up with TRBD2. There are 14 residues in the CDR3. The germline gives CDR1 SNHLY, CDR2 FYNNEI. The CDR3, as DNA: TGTGCCAGCAGTGTTAGCGGGGGGACCTACGAGCTGTACTTC. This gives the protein CASSVSGGTYELYF.

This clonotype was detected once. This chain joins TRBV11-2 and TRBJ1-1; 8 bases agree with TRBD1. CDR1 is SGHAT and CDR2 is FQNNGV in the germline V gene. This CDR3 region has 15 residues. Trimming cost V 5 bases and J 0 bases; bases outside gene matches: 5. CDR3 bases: TGTGCCAGCAGCCCCGGACAGGGAGTGAACACTGAAGCTTTCTTT. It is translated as CASSPGQGVNTEAFF. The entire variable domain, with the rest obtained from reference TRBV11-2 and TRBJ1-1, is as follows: EAGVAQSPRYKIIEKRQSVAFWCNPISGHATLYWYQQILGQGPKLLIQFQNNGVVDDSQLPKDRFSAERLKGVDSTLKIQPAKLEDSAVYLCASSPGQGVNTEAFFGQGTRLTVV.

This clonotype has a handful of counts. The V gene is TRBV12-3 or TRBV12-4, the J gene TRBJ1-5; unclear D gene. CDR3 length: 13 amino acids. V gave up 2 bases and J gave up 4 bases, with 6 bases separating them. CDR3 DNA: TGTGCCAGCAGTTTAAGGGAAAATCAGCCCCAGCATTTT. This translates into CASSLRENQPQHF.

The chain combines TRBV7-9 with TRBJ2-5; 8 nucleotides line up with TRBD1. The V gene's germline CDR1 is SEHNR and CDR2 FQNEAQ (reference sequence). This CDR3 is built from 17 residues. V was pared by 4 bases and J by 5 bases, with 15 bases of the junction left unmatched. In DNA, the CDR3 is TGTGCCAGCAGCTCCCCCGGGGGCAGGGGGCGTAAGGAGACCCAGTACTTC. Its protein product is CASSSPGGRGRKETQYF.

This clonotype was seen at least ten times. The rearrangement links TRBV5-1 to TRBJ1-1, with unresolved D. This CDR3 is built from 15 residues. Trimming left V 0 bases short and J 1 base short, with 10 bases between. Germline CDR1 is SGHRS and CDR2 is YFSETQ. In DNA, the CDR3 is TGCGCCAGCAGCTTGGTTACAACCGGGAACACTGAAGCTTTCTTT. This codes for CASSLVTTGNTEAFF.

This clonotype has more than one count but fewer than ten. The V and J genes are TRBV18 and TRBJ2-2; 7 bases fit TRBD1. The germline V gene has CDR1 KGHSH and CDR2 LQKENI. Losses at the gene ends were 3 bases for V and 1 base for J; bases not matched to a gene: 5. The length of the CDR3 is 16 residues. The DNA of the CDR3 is TGTGCCAGCTCACCTCGGGGACAGCAGAACACCGGGGAGCTGTTTTTT. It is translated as CASSPRGQQNTGELFF.

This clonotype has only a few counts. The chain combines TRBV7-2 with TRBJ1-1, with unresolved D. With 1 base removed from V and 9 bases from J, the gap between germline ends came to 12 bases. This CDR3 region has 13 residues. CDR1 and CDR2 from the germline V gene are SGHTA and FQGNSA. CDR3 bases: TGTGCCAGCAGCTTAGGAACCACGGGGAAAGCTTTCTTT. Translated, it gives CASSLGTTGKAFF. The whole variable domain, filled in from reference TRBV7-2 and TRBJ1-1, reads GAGVSQSPSNKVTEKGKDVELRCDPISGHTALYWYRQSLGQGLEFLIYFQGNSAPDKSGLPSDRFSAERTGGSVSTLTIQRTQQEDSAVYLCASSLGTTGKAFFGQGTRLTVV.

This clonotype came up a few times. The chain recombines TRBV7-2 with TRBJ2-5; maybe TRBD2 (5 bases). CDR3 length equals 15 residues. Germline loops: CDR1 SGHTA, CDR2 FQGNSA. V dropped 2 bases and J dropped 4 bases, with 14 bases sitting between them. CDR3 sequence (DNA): TGTGCCAGCAGCTTATCAGGCCAAGGAGGAGAGACCCAGTACTTC. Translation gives CASSLSGQGGETQYF.

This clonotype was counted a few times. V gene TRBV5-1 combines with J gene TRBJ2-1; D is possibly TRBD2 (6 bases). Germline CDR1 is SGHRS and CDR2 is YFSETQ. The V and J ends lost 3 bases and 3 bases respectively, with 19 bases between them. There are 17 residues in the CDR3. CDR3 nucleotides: TGCGCCAGCAGCTCCCCGACATCGGGGGTTCTCTACAATGAGCAGTTCTTC. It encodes CASSSPTSGVLYNEQFF.

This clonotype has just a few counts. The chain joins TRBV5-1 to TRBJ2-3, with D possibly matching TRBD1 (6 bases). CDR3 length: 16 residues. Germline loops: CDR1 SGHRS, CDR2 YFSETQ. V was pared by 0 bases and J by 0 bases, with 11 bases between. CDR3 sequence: CASSLEAGVSTDTQYF. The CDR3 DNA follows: TGCGCCAGCAGCTTGGAGGCAGGGGTTAGCACAGATACGCAGTATTTT.

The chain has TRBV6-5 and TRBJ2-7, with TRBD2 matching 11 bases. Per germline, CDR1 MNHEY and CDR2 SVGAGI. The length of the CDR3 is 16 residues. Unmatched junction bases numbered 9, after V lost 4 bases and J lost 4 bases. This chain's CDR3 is CASSSMTSGAVYEQYF. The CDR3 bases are TGTGCCAGCAGTTCTATGACTAGCGGGGCCGTGTACGAGCAGTACTTC.

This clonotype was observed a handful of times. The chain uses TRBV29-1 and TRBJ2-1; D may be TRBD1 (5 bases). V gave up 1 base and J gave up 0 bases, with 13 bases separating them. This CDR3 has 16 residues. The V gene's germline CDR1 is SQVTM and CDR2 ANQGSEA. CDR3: CSVEGTGASSYNEQFF. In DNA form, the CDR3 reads TGCAGCGTTGAAGGAACAGGCGCCAGCTCCTACAATGAGCAGTTCTTC.

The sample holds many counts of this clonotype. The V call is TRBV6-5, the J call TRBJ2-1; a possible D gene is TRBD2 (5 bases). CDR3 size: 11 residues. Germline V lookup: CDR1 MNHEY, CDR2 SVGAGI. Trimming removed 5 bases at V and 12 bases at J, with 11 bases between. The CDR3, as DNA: TGTGCCAGCAGTCGTCGGGGTGTGCAGTTCTTC. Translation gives CASSRRGVQFF.

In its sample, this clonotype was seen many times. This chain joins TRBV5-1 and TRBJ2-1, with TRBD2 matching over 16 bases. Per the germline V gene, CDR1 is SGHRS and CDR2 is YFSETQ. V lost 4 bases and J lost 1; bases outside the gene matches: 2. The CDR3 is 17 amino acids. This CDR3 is CASSPGLAGGSYNEQFF. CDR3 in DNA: TGCGCCAGCAGCCCGGGACTAGCGGGGGGGTCCTACAATGAGCAGTTCTTC. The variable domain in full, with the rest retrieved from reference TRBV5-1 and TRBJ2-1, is KAGVTQTPRYLIKTRGQQVTLSCSPISGHRSVSWYQQTPGQGLQFLFEYFSETQRNKGNFPGRFSGRQFSNSRSEMNVSTLELGDSALYLCASSPGLAGGSYNEQFFGPGTRLTVL.

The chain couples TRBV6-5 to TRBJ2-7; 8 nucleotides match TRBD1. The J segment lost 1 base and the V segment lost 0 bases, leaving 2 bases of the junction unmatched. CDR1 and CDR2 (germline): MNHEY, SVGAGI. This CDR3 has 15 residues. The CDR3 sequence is CASSYSGQESYEQYF. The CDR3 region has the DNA TGTGCCAGCAGTTACTCGGGACAGGAGTCCTACGAGCAGTACTTC.

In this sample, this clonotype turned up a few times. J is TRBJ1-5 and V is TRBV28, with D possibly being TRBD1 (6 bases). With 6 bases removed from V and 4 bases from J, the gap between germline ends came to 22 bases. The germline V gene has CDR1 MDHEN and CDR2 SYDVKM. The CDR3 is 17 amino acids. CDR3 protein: CASSSPRGHLRNQPQHF. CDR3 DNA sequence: TGTGCCAGCAGCTCACCCAGGGGTCACCTCAGAAATCAGCCCCAGCATTTT. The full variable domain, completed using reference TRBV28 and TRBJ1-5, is DVKVTQSSRYLVKRTGEKVFLECVQDMDHENMFWYRQDPGLGLRLIYFSYDVKMKEKGDIPEGYSVSREKKERFSLILESASTNQTSMYLCASSSPRGHLRNQPQHFGDGTRLSIL.

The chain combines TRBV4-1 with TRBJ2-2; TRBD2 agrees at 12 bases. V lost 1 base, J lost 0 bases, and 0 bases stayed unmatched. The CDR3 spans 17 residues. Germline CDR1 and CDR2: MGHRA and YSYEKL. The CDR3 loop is CASSQGTSGANTGELFF. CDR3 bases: TGCGCCAGCAGCCAAGGGACTAGCGGGGCGAACACCGGGGAGCTGTTTTTT.

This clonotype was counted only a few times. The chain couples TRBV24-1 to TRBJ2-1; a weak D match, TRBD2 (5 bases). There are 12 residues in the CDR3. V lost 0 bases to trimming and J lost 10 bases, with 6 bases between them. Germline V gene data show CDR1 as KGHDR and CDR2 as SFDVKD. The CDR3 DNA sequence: TGTGCCACCAGTGATTTGGGGGAGGAGCAGTTCTTC. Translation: CATSDLGEEQFF.